A single sample is the source of the 10 T cell receptor beta chains below, sequenced in a study of blood T cells in healthy people across ages. PCR was performed a second time for 7 to 11 cycles using a sample-barcoded 5' primer and a J-beta primer mix. TCRdb re-called the 5' RACE reads with MiXCR, one entry per CDR3 protein. The sample lists around 750,000 distinct CDR3 sequences; roughly 53% were seen once. The material sequenced was blood. The receptors were gathered from a man older than 75 in good health.

The chain joins TRBV7-9 to TRBJ2-3, with a tentative D call TRBD1 (5 bases). V was shortened by 5 bases and J by 14 bases, with 32 bases between the two germline ends. CDR1 is SEHNR and CDR2 is FQNEAQ in the germline V gene (reference sequence). CDR3 length: 17 residues. CDR3 loop: CASSTEGAASAHRYAYF. CDR3 sequence (DNA): TGTGCCAGCAGCACCGAAGGGGCAGCTTCGGCGCACAGATACGCGTATTTT.

Concerning this clonotype itself: At one end, the junction sequence differs from germline, possibly due to a read error. Here the CDR3 reads CAIRREQGTQYF. The CDR3 nucleotides read TGTGCCATCAGGAGGGAGCAAGGGACCCAGTACTTC. The chain joins TRBV10-3 to TRBJ2-5, with D perhaps matching TRBD2 (5 bases). Germline CDR1 reads ENHRY; CDR2 reads SYGVKD. The CDR3 has 12 residues.

The gene calls are TRBV2 and TRBJ2-7, with 10 bases matching TRBD1. Trimming cost V 0 bases and J 12 bases; bases outside gene matches: 2. CDR1 and CDR2 (germline): SNHLY, FYNNEI. The CDR3 extends over 12 amino acids. The CDR3 sequence: CASSEAGQGWYF. The CDR3 nucleotides read TGTGCCAGCAGTGAAGCGGGACAGGGGTGGTACTTC.

The table lists this clonotype with a few counts. The V call is TRBV29-1, the J call TRBJ2-1; no clear D. Germline V gives CDR1 SQVTM, CDR2 ANQGSEA. Trimming removed 7 bases at V and 5 bases at J, with 18 bases between. The CDR3 consists of 14 residues. In nucleotides, the CDR3 is TGCAGCGGATCCACCGGGCCCGGAAACAATGAGCAGTTCTTC. Its translation is CSGSTGPGNNEQFF.

The rearrangement uses TRBV10-3 and TRBJ2-7, with TRBD2 identical over 10 bases. The CDR3 sequence is 15 residues long. The V gene end was trimmed by 3 bases and the J gene end by 3 bases; junction bases not matched to a gene: 5. Germline values: CDR1 ENHRY, CDR2 SYGVKD. The CDR3 nucleotides are TGTGCCATCAGTGACCGACTAGCGGGCCACTACGAGCAGTACTTC. Its translation: CAISDRLAGHYEQYF.

Turning to this clonotype: The germline gene is not matched at one end of the junction; a read error may be the cause. The chain joins TRBV5-1 to TRBJ1-1; no definite D call. CDR1 SGHRS and CDR2 YFSETQ come from the germline V gene. This CDR3 comprises 14 residues. In DNA, the CDR3 is TGCGTCAGCAGCTTGGAGAAAGGGAACACTGAAGCTTTCTTT. This sequence encodes CVSSLEKGNTEAFF.

V usage is TRBV12-3 or TRBV12-4 and J usage is TRBJ1-1; TRBD1 matches 8 bases. J gave up 7 bases and V 5 bases, and 12 bases lay outside the gene matches. This CDR3 spans 15 amino acids. CDR3: CASSRTGISHREAFF. In DNA, the CDR3 is TGTGCCAGCAGTAGGACAGGGATTTCTCACCGTGAAGCTTTCTTT.

The chain carries TRBV21-1 and TRBJ1-2; the D call of TRBD1 is as the table states it, not checked on the DNA. TRBV21-1 is recorded as a pseudogene. The CDR3 spans 15 residues. The CDR3 coding sequence is TGTGCCAGCAGCAAAGCGGACAGTAAGAACTATGGCTACACCTTC. This encodes CASSKADSKNYGYTF.

V usage is TRBV3-1 and J usage is TRBJ2-3; 7 bases agree with TRBD2. The CDR3 runs 15 residues. The V gene's germline CDR1 is LGHDT and CDR2 YNNKEL (reference sequence). V trimming: 1 base; J trimming: 14 bases; junction bases outside the gene matches: 15. The CDR3 nucleotides read TGTGCCAGCAGCCAAGCTGGGCGGGAGCACAGATACGTGTATTTT. Its protein is CASSQAGREHRYVYF.

The V call is TRBV28, the J call TRBJ2-7; TRBD1 might be the D (6 bases). V was shortened by 6 bases and J by 1 base, with 10 bases between the two germline ends. Germline CDR1 reads MDHEN; CDR2 reads SYDVKM. The CDR3 spans 13 residues. CDR3 region: CASSNTGSYEQYF. The CDR3 bases are TGTGCCAGCAGCAATACAGGGTCCTACGAGCAGTACTTC.